The T cell receptor beta chain under discussion was sequenced for a study of T cells in Graves' hyperthyroidism and ophthalmopathy (dated by TCRdb to between 2019 and 2020). Describing the broader study: Peripheral blood was collected at initial diagnosis, before any treatment. TCR V-J signatures able to tell the groups apart were searched for in a discovery cohort of 95 to 100 patients, of whom around 42 had Graves' ophthalmopathy and around 56 had stable Graves' hyperthyroidism. An independent validation cohort of under 20 hyperthyroidism patients and 17 patients who later progressed to ophthalmopathy tested prospective prediction of ophthalmopathy. The approximately 90 discovery patients were divided at random into training and test sets in a 7:3 ratio. In addition, the study compared T-cell repertoires in thyroid tissue and in blood from several Graves' hyperthyroidism patients. After blood sampling, hyperthyroidism patients were treated with methimazole at a starting dose of 30 mg daily, and ophthalmopathy patients were treated with high-dose intravenous methylprednisolone. TCR Vbeta CDR3 sequencing of approximately 140 peripheral blood samples (roughly 43 ophthalmopathy, 75 hyperthyroidism and roughly 17 progressor patients) is reported in the paper.

In the case of this clonotype: The antigen it binds to is not known. Per-base qualities were not stored, and no clone one base away is much larger.

Stable Graves' hyperthyroidism was defined as the absence of progression to ophthalmopathy over 18 months of follow-up. Hyperthyroidism patients were newly diagnosed, with disease duration under 2 months, and aged 18 to 65 years. Exclusion was applied to patients with uncontrolled infections, other autoimmune diseases, pregnancy or lactation. Diagnoses were established on the basis of clinical symptoms, serum thyroxine and TRAb, thyroid ultrasound, and orbital computed tomography. PBMCs were separated from roughly 10 ml of fresh peripheral blood using Ficoll-Paque density gradient centrifugation. Trizol reagent was used to extract total RNA, and RNA quality was then checked on an Agilent 2100 Bioanalyzer. What the study reported, not specific to this receptor: Ophthalmopathy was separated from stable hyperthyroidism by a 13 V-J signature model, with roughly 88% sensitivity and 81% to 82% specificity obtained in cross-validation and 80%/75% obtained in testing. Sample size was not statistically predetermined, and investigators were not blinded to group allocation. Blood samples also contained most of the expanded thyroid clonotypes (frequency above 0.001), which suggests that blood repertoires may reflect thyroid immune responses. In validation, progression to ophthalmopathy was predicted by the model with 55% to 71% sensitivity and 72% to 85% specificity, a median of about 6.4 months before onset.

The TCR beta CDR3 regions were amplified from RNA transcripts. For the first round of RT-PCR on the TCR CDR3, the HTBI primer set was used together with the Qiagen OneStep RT-PCR kit. Libraries were constructed in a second round of multiplex PCR, after which size selection and purification were performed. Paired-end sequencing of the libraries was performed with 100 bp reads on an Illumina HiSeq2000. Under the source paper's analysis protocol: SOAPnuke was used to process the raw data, throwing out any read that contained adapters or uncalled bases, had a mean Phred below 15, or lacked an exact constant-primer or identifier match. COPE v1.2.5 was used to merge high-quality paired reads, and clonotypes were defined as unique nucleotide sequences. Clonotypes were aligned to IMGT TRBV, TRBD and TRBJ reference segments using MiTCR v1.1. Only V-J combinations with frequency above 0.0001, covering about 99% of repertoires, were analysed. The TCS score was defined as F50 (clonal expansion) divided by E x V (chaos), with BLOSUM62-based TCRdist calculated between CDR3 peptides within each V-J. Welch's t-statistics and random forest reduced some 510 V-J features to 10 to 15, which were used in a naive Bayes classifier (R e1071). TCRdb took the public reads, trimmed them with fastp at Q25, ran MiXCR for clone calling and kept in-frame beta chains. One record per CDR3 amino acid sequence lists the most common genes and DNA. The V and J calls and clone size come from TCRdb's table, not from the authors' own analysis. The sample table records about 700,000 distinct CDR3 sequences; about 14% of these occur just once. 10% to 13% of the sample rests with the top ten.

CDR1 is given as MNHEY and CDR2 as SMNVEV, both from the germline V gene (reference sequence). Inclusive of the bounding cysteine and phenylalanine, the CDR3 is 13 residues long. Only the CDR3 part of the read is kept: 39 bases, read in frame from the first base. Trimming at the junction amounts to 0 bases on V and 7 bases on J, and the germline ends lie 10 bases apart. The sequence links TRBV27 to TRBJ2-7; TRBD2 could be the D gene, as 5 bases match. The specimen was blood. The origin of this receptor is a woman between 18 and 30 years old with Graves' hyperthyroidism. The sequenced DNA: TGTGCCAGCAGTTTATCCCCTACGGGAGAGCAGTACTTC. Translated, this is CASSLSPTGEQYF.